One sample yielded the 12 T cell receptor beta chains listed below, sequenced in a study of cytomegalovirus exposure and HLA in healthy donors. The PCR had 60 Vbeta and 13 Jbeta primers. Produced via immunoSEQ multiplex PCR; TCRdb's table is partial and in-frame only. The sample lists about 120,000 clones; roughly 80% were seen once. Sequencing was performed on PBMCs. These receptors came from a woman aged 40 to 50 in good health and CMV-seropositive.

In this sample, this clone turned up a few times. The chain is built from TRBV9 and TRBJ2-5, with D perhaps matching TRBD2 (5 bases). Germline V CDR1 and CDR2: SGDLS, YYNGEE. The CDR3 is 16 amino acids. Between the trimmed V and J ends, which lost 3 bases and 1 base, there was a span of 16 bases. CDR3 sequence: CASSATIGGAQETQYF. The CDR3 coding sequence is TGTGCCAGCAGCGCAACCATCGGAGGCGCCCAAGAGACCCAGTACTTC.

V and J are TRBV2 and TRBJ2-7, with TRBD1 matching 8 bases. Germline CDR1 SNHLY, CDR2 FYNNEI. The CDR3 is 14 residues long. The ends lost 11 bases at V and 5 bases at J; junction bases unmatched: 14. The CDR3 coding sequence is TGTGCCTCCAGATTCACGGGACAGGTCGACGAGCAGTACTTC. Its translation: CASRFTGQVDEQYF.

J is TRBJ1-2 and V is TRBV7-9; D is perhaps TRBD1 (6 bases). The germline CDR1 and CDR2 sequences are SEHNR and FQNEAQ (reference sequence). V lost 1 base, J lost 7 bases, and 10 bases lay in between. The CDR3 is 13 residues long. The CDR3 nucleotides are TGTGCCAGCAGCTTAGACGGGGGGCTTGGCTACACCTTC. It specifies CASSLDGGLGYTF.

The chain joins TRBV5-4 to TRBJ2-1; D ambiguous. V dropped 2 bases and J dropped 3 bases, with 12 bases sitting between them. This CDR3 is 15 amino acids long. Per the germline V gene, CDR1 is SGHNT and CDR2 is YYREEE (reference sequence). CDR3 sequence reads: CASSLEATIYNEQFF. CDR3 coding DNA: TGTGCCAGCAGCTTAGAAGCGACGATCTACAATGAGCAGTTCTTC.

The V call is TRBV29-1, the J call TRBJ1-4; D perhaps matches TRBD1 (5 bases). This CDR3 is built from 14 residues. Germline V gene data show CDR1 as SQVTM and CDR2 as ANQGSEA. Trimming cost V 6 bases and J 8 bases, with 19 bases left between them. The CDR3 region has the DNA TGCAGCGTCAAATGGGGGACTCCTCTAGAAAAACTGTTTTTT. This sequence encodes CSVKWGTPLEKLFF.

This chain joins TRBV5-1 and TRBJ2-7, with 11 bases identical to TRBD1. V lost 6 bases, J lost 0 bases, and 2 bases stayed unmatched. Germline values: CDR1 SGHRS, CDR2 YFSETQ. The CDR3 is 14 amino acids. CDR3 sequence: CASTGTGGSYEQYF. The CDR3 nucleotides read TGCGCCAGCACCGGGACAGGGGGCTCCTACGAGCAGTACTTC.

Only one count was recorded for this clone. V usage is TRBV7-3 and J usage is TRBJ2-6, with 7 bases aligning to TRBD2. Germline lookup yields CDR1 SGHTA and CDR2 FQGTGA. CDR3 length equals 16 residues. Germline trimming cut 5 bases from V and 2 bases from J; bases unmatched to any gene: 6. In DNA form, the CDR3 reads TGTGCCAGCAGCCTGCCCCGGGGGGCTGGGGCCAACGTCCTGACTTTC. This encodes CASSLPRGAGANVLTF. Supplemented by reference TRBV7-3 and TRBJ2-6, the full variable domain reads GAGVSQTPSNKVTEKGKYVELRCDPISGHTALYWYRQSLGQGPEFLIYFQGTGAADDSGLPNDRFFAVRPEGSVSTLKIQRTERGDSAVYLCASSLPRGAGANVLTFGAGSRLTVL.

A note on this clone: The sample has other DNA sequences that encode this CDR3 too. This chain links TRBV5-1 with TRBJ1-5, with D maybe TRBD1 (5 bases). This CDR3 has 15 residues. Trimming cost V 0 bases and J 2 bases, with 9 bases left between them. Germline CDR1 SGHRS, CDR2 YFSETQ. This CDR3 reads CASSLDGGGNQPQHF. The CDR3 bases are TGCGCCAGCAGCTTGGATGGGGGGGGCAATCAGCCCCAGCATTTT.

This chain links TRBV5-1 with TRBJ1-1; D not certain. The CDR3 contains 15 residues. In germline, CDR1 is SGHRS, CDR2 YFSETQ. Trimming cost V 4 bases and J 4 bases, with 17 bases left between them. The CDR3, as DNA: TGCGCCAGCAGCCCGGATTTCGACGGCGGCACTGAAGCTTTCTTT. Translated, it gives CASSPDFDGGTEAFF.

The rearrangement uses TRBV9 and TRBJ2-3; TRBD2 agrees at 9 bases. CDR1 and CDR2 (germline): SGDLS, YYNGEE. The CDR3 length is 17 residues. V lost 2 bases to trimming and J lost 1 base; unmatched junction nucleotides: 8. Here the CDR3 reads CASSVPGTSRRTDTQYF. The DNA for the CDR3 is TGTGCCAGCAGCGTTCCCGGGACTAGCAGACGCACAGATACGCAGTATTTT.

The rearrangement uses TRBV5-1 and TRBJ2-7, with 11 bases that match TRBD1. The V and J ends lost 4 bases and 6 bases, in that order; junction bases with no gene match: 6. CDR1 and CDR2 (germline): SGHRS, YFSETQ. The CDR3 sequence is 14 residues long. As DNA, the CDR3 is TGCGCCAGCAGCGCCGGGACAGGGGGGGTCGAGCAGTACTTC. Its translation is CASSAGTGGVEQYF.

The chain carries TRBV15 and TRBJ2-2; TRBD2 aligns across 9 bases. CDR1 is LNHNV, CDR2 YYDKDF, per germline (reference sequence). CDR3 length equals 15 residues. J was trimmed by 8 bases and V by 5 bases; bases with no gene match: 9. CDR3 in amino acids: CATSWTSVPDGELFF. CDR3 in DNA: TGTGCCACCAGCTGGACTAGCGTCCCGGATGGGGAGCTGTTTTTT.